These 5 T cell receptor beta chains were sequenced from one sample in a study of response to subunit inactivated influenza vaccine (dated by TCRdb to the late 2010s). Library preparation was by RT-PCR. The data were produced on an Illumina HiSeq 2500. The raw public data were reprocessed by TCRdb itself: fastp quality trimming at Q25, MiXCR clonotype calling, in-frame beta chains only. Identical CDR3 protein sequences are pooled into one entry, listed with their most common genes and DNA. Recorded for this sample are 650,000 to 850,000 distinct CDR3 sequences; approximately 14% of them occurred a single time. 5.5% to 7% of the sample is held by the ten biggest clonotypes. The specimen comprised PBMCs from blood, sampled roughly 2 weeks before vaccination. These receptors came from a man aged 50 or older who received an inactivated influenza vaccine. Donor details come from another sample of the same person, matched by shared clones.

The rearrangement joins TRBV28 to TRBJ2-4; 8 bases map to TRBD1. The CDR3 runs to 15 residues. Trimming took 6 bases from V and 0 from J; bases not matched to a gene: 4. Germline lookup yields CDR1 MDHEN and CDR2 SYDVKM. In nucleotides, the CDR3 is TGTGCCAGCAGGACAGGGGCATCAGCCAAAAACATTCAGTACTTC. This translates into CASRTGASAKNIQYF.

The chain couples TRBV7-8 to TRBJ2-3; D unclear. Trimming pared 5 bases from V and 6 bases from J, leaving 15 bases between. The CDR3 loop spans 14 amino acids. Germline V lookup: CDR1 SGHVS, CDR2 FQNEAQ. The CDR3, as DNA: TGTGCCAGCAGCCTAAGGGTTGGTCCGGATACGCAGTATTTT. Encoded protein: CASSLRVGPDTQYF.

In this sample, this clonotype turned up a few times. The chain recombines TRBV20-1 with TRBJ2-7; 9 positions match TRBD2. The ends lost 1 base at V and 2 bases at J; junction bases unmatched: 12. This CDR3 region has 17 residues. Per the germline V gene, CDR1 is DFQATT and CDR2 is SNEGSKA (reference sequence). CDR3: CSARGFFNSGGTYEQYF. The CDR3 coding sequence is TGCAGTGCTAGAGGGTTCTTCAATAGCGGGGGAACCTACGAGCAGTACTTC.

This clonotype was detected ten times or more. The V gene is TRBV3-1, the J gene TRBJ2-3, with D possibly matching TRBD2 (7 bases). Deletions cut 0 bases from V and 2 bases from J, with 12 bases between. Germline CDR1 is LGHDT and CDR2 is YNNKEL (reference sequence). This CDR3 has 16 amino acids. CDR3 in DNA: TGTGCCAGCAGCCAAGACGCGGGGGCGGCCACAGATACGCAGTATTTT. Translation gives CASSQDAGAATDTQYF.

This clonotype was detected ten times or more. The J gene is TRBJ2-1, the V gene TRBV20-1; 9 positions match TRBD1. After removal of 7 bases from V and 9 bases from J, the junction contained 7 bases not matched to a gene. The length of the CDR3 is 12 residues. From germline, CDR1 is DFQATT and CDR2 SNEGSKA (reference sequence). CDR3: CSVGQGSREQFF. The CDR3 nucleotides are TGCAGTGTCGGACAGGGGAGTCGTGAGCAGTTCTTC.